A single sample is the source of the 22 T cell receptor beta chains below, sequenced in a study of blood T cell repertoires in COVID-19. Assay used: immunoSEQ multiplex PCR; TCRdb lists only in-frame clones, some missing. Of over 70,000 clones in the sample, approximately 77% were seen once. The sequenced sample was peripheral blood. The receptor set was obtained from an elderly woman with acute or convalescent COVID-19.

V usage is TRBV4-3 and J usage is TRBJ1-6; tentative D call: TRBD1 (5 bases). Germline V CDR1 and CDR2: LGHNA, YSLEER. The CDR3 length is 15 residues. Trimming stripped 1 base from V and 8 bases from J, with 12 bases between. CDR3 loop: CASSQARDRYSPLHF. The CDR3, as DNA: TGCGCCAGCAGCCAAGCCCGAGACAGATATTCACCCCTCCACTTT.

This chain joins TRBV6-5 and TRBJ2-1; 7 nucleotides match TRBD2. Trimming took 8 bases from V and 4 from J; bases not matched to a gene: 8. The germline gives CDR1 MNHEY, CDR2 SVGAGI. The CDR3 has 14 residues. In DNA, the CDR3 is TGTGCCAGCGGATGGGGGGAGGGTTACAATGAGCAGTTCTTC. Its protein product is CASGWGEGYNEQFF.

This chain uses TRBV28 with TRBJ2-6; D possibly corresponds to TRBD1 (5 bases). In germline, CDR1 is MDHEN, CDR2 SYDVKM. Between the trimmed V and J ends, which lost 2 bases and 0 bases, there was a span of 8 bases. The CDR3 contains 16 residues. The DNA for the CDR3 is TGTGCCAGCAGTTTACCCAGGGTCTCTGGGGCCAACGTCCTGACTTTC. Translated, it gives CASSLPRVSGANVLTF.

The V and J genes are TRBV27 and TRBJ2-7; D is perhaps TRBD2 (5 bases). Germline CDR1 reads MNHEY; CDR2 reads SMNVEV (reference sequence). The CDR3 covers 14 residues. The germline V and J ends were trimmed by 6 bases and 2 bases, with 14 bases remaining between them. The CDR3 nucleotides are TGTGCCAGCAGGGTCCGGGGTTACACCTACGAGCAGTACTTC. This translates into CASRVRGYTYEQYF.

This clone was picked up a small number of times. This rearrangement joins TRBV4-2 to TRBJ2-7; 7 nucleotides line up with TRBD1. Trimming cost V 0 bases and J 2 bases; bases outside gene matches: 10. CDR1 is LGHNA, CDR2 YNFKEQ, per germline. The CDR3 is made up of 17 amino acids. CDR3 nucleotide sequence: TGTGCCAGCAGCCAAGAACAGGGGACGTTTCCTCCCTACGAGCAGTACTTC. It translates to CASSQEQGTFPPYEQYF.

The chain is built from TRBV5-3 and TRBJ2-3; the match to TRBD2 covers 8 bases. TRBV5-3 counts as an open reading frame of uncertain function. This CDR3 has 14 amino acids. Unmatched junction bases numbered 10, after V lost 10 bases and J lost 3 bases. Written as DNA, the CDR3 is TGTGCCCGCGGGACTAGTCAAAAGACAGATACGCAGTATTTT. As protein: CARGTSQKTDTQYF.

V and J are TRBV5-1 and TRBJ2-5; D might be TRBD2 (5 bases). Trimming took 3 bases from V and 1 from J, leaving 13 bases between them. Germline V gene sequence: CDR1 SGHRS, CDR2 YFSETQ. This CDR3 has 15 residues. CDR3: CASSWQPRGQETQYF. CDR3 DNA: TGCGCCAGCAGCTGGCAACCACGGGGCCAAGAGACCCAGTACTTC.

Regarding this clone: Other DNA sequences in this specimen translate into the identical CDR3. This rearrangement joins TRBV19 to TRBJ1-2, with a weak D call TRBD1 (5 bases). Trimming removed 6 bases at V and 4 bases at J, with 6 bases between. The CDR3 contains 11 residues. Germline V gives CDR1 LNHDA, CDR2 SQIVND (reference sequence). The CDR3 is CASRQGYGYTF. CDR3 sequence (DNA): TGTGCCAGTAGGCAGGGCTATGGCTACACCTTC.

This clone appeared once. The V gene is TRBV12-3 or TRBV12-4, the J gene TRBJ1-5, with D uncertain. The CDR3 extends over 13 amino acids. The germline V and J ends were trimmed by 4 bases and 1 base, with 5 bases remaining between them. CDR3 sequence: CASSSLSNQPQHF. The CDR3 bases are TGTGCCAGCAGTTCATTGAGCAATCAGCCCCAGCATTTT.

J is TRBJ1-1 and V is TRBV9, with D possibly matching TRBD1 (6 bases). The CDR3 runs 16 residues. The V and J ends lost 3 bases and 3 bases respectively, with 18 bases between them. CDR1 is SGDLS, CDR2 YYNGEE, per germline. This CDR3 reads CASSAQSFTGHTEAFF. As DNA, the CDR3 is TGTGCCAGCAGCGCCCAATCCTTCACAGGGCACACTGAAGCTTTCTTT.

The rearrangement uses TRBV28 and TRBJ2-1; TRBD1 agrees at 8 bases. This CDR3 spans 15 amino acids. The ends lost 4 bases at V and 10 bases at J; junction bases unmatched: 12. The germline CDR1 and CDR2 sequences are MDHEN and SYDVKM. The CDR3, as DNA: TGTGCCAGCAGTTCAGAAGTGGACAGGGTGGGGGAGCAGTTCTTC. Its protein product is CASSSEVDRVGEQFF.

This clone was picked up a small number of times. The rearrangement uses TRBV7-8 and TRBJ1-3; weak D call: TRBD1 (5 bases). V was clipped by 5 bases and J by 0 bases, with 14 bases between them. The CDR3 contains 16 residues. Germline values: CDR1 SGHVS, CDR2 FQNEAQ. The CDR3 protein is CASSILTDNSGNTIYF. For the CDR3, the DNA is TGTGCCAGCAGCATTCTGACAGATAACTCTGGAAACACCATATATTTT.

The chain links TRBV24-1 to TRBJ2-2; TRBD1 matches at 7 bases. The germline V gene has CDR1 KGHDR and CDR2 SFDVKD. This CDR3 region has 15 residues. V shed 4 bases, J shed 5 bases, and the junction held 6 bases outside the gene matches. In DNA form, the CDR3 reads TGTGCCACCAGTGACGCTCGACAGGGTACCGGGGAGCTGTTTTTT. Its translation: CATSDARQGTGELFF.

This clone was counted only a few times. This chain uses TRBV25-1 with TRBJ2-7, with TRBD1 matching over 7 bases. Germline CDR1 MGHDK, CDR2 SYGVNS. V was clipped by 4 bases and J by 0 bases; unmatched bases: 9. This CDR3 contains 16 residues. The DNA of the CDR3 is TGTGCCAGCAGTGGAGAACCCGGGACAGCCTCCTACGAGCAGTACTTC. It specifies CASSGEPGTASYEQYF.

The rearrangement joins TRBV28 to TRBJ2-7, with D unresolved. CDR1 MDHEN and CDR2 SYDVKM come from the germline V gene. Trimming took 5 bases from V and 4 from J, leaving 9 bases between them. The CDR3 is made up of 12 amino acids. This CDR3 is CASSRIGYEQYF. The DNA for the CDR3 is TGTGCCAGCAGTCGAATCGGGTACGAGCAGTACTTC.

In DNA form, the CDR3 reads TGTGCCAGCAGTGGGACAGTGCCCACCGGGGAGCTGTTTTTT. This encodes CASSGTVPTGELFF. The chain couples TRBV6-2 or TRBV6-3 to TRBJ2-2; 7 bases are a match to TRBD1. The germline V gene has CDR1 MNHEY and CDR2 SVGEGT. V lost 5 bases to trimming and J lost 4 bases; unmatched junction nucleotides: 4. The CDR3 has 14 amino acids.

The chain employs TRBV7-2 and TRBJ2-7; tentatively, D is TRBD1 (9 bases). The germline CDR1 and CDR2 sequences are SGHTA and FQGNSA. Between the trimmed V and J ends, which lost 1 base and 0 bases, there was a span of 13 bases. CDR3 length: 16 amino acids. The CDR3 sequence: CASSLVAGQGSYEQYF. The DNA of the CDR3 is TGTGCCAGCAGCTTAGTAGCGGGACAGGGCTCCTACGAGCAGTACTTC.

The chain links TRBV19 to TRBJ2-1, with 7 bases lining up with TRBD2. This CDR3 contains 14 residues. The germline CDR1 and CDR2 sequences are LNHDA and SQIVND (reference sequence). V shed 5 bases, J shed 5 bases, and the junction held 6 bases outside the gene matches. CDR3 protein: CASSLSGRNNEQFF. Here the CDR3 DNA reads TGTGCCAGTAGTCTTTCCGGGAGGAACAATGAGCAGTTCTTC. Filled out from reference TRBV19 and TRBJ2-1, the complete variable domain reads DGGITQSPKYLFRKEGQNVTLSCEQNLNHDAMYWYRQDPGQGLRLIYYSQIVNDFQKGDIAEGYSVSREKKESFPLTVTSAQKNPTAFYLCASSLSGRNNEQFFGPGTRLTVL.

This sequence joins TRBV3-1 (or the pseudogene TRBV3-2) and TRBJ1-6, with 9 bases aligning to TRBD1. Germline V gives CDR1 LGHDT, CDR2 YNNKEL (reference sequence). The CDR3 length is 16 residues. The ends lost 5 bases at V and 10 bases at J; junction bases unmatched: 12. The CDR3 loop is CASSARDRAARSPLHF. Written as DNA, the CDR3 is TGTGCCAGCAGCGCCCGGGACAGGGCGGCGCGATCACCCCTCCACTTT.

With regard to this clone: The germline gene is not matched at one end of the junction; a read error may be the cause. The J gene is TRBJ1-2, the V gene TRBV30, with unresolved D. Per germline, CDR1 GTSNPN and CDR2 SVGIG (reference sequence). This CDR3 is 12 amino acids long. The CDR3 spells CAWSVADYGYTF. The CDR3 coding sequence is TGTGCCTGGAGTGTGGCGGACTACGGCTACACCTTC.

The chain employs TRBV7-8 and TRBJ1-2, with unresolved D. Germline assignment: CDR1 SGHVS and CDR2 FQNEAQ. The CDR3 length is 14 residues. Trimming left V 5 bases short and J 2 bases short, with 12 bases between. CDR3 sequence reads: CASSASGQNYGYTF. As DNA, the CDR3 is TGTGCCAGCAGCGCCAGCGGTCAGAACTATGGCTACACCTTC.

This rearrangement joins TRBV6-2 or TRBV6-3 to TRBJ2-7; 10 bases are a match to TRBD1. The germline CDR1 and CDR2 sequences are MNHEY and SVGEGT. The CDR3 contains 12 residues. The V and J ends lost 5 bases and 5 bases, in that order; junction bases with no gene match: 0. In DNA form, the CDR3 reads TGTGCCAGCAGTGGACAGGGGGACGAGCAGTACTTC. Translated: CASSGQGDEQYF.